The present T cell receptor beta chain was sequenced within a study of T and B cells in COVID-19 patients. V dropped 2 bases and J dropped 5 bases, with 12 bases sitting between them. The CDR3 sequence is 13 residues long. The V gene's germline CDR1 is DFQATT and CDR2 SNEGSKA (reference sequence). Each TRB amplification used about 250-550 ng of genomic DNA from blood. Notes on the study in general: Of 2,000 to 2,500 TCR clusters found only in the recovered cohort, a few dozen had low generation probability.

About this clonotype itself: Its target is unknown.

BIOMED2 TRB-A/B primer pools were used in multiplex TRB PCR. TCRdb passed the multiplex PCR reads through MiXCR, listing each CDR3 protein once. The profile shows fewer than 20,000 distinct CDR3 sequences, roughly 36% of them singletons. The rearrangement links TRBV20-1 to TRBJ2-5; D unresolved. The material sequenced was blood. The sequence derives from a human donor with active COVID-19. The CDR3 region has the DNA TGCAGTGCTAGATCGGCGGCGAGGGAGACCCAGTACTTC. It codes for CSARSAARETQYF.